A single sample gave rise to the 28 T cell receptor beta chains below, sequenced in a study of tumor and adjacent non-tumor tissue in lung cancer. No cell sorting was done before RNA was extracted from the tissue. Three rounds of nested PCR, following a modified ARM-PCR protocol, produced the TCRbeta library. TCRdb re-derived calls from the multiplex PCR reads in MiXCR, one entry per CDR3 protein. Altogether over 110,000 distinct CDR3 sequences are present, roughly 70% being singletons, with the ten largest covering 15% to 20%. The sequencing sample was made of lung tumor tissue. Every receptor here comes from a man in his fifties or sixties with small cell lung cancer.

CDR3 bases: TGTGCCAGCAGCTTGGATGGACAGAAGCAGTTCTTC. Residues: CASSLDGQKQFF. The J gene is TRBJ2-1, the V gene TRBV5-6, with TRBD1 as a possible D gene (6 bases). CDR3 size: 12 residues. Germline lookup yields CDR1 SGHDT and CDR2 YYEEEE. Trimming left V 0 bases short and J 11 bases short, with 9 bases between. Based on the CDR3 plus reference TRBV5-6 and TRBJ2-1, the full variable domain is DAGVTQSPTHLIKTRGQQVTLRCSPKSGHDTVSWYQQALGQGPQFIFQYYEEEERQRGNFPDRFSGHQFPNYSSELNVNALLLGDSALYLCASSLDGQKQFFGPGTRLTVL.

A note on this clonotype: One junction end does not reproduce the germline sequence, and a read error may be involved. This sequence joins TRBV11-2 and TRBJ2-5; no firm D call. The CDR3 runs to 14 residues. Per germline, CDR1 SGHAT and CDR2 FQNNGV. The chain's CDR3 is CASSLEGVSRRVNF. CDR3 nucleotide sequence: TGTGCCAGCAGCTTAGAAGGAGTTAGCAGGAGAGTAAACTTC. Complete variable domain (other parts from reference TRBV11-2 and TRBJ2-5): EAGVAQSPRYKIIEKRQSVAFWCNPISGHATLYWYQQILGQGPKLLIQFQNNGVVDDSQLPKDRFSAERLKGVDSTLKIQPAKLEDSAVYLCASSLEGVSRRVNFGPGTRLLVL.

On this clonotype itself: A junction end diverges from the germline sequence, so it may reflect a read error. The CDR3 sequence is CSGKTGGTDRQYF. The CDR3 DNA is TGCAGTGGGAAGACAGGGGGCACAGATAGGCAGTATTTT. The chain recombines TRBV20-1 with TRBJ2-3; 10 bases align to TRBD1. The CDR3 sequence is 13 residues long. The germline CDR1 and CDR2 sequences are DFQATT and SNEGSKA (reference sequence).

The sample holds many counts of this clonotype. V gene TRBV20-1 combines with J gene TRBJ2-4; TRBD1 might be the D (6 bases). In germline, CDR1 is DFQATT, CDR2 SNEGSKA (reference sequence). The ends were cut back, 5 bases at V and 6 bases at J, with 17 bases in the middle. The CDR3 covers 14 residues. The CDR3 DNA sequence: TGCAGTGCTTTAGGGGGACGCGTCGGAAACATTCAGTACTTC. Protein sequence: CSALGGRVGNIQYF.

The chain is built from TRBV29-1 and TRBJ2-1; TRBD2 matches 13 bases. Germline CDR1 SQVTM, CDR2 ANQGSEA. This CDR3 has 18 amino acids. Trimming removed 6 bases from V and 3 bases from J; junction bases left unmatched: 14. CDR3 nucleotides: TGCAGCGTCGTACTTATGGCGGGACTAGCGGGATACTACAATGAGCAGTTCTTC. It translates to CSVVLMAGLAGYYNEQFF.

This clonotype was seen many times. This rearrangement joins TRBV20-1 to TRBJ2-1; 8 bases map to TRBD1. Looked up from germline, CDR1 is DFQATT and CDR2 is SNEGSKA (reference sequence). V shed 3 bases and J 8 bases; nucleotides not matched to a gene: 3. This CDR3 has 12 amino acids. The CDR3 reads CSASDRGHEQFF. CDR3 bases: TGCAGTGCTAGTGACAGGGGCCATGAGCAGTTCTTC.

About this clonotype itself: A clone one base away is much larger, so this may be a read error. As the CDR3 is not closed by the conserved phenylalanine or tryptophan, this likely results from a read error. CDR3 region: CASSTNYGYTL. The CDR3 bases are TGTGCCAGCAGTACTAACTATGGCTACACCTTG. The chain uses TRBV6-6 and TRBJ1-2; D is unresolved. Deletions cut 5 bases from V and 0 bases from J, with 1 base between. The CDR3 spans 11 residues. The V gene's germline CDR1 is MNHNY and CDR2 SVGAGI (reference sequence).

The chain has TRBV6-2 or TRBV6-3 and TRBJ1-1; D remains unclear. CDR1 is MNHEY, CDR2 SVGEGT, per germline. The CDR3 has 13 amino acids. Trimming stripped 7 bases from V and 4 bases from J, with 13 bases between. The CDR3 protein is CASTVQVTTEAFF. CDR3 coding DNA: TGTGCCAGCACCGTCCAAGTCACCACTGAAGCTTTCTTT.

In regard to this clonotype: This may be a read error: a much more frequent sequence differs by one nucleotide. The chain employs TRBV6-1 and TRBJ1-5; the D gene is possibly TRBD1 (6 bases). The CDR3 is 15 residues long. Looked up from germline, CDR1 is MNHNS and CDR2 is SASEGT. CDR3 region: CVSSSTGTSRQPQHF. CDR3 DNA sequence: TGTGTCAGCAGTTCCACAGGGACGTCGAGGCAGCCCCAGCATTTT.

V gene TRBV5-1 combines with J gene TRBJ2-2; D is uncertain. The germline gives CDR1 SGHRS, CDR2 YFSETQ. V lost 0 bases and J 0 bases, leaving 9 bases between the germline ends. The CDR3 runs 16 residues. CDR3 bases: TGCGCCAGCAGCTTGGGAGTCAGGACGAACACCGGGGAGCTGTTTTTT. This codes for CASSLGVRTNTGELFF.

This chain joins TRBV11-3 and TRBJ2-7; 10 bases map to TRBD1. This CDR3 has 15 amino acids. Germline CDR1 SGHNT, CDR2 YENEEA. The CDR3 protein is CTGSLEGTGAYEQYF. Here the CDR3 DNA reads TGTACCGGCAGCTTAGAGGGGACAGGGGCCTACGAGCAGTACTTC.

In regard to this clonotype: A much larger clone lies a single base off, so this may be a read error. The chain carries TRBV20-1 and TRBJ2-7; 11 nucleotides agree with TRBD2. The CDR3 spans 18 residues. The V gene's germline CDR1 is DFQATT and CDR2 SNEGSKA (reference sequence). Here the CDR3 reads CSATPGTSGSPRAYDQYF. CDR3 DNA sequence: TGCAGTGCGACACCCGGGACTAGCGGTTCCCCCCGGGCCTACGATCAGTACTTC.

Turning to this clonotype: One end of the junction varies from germline; a read error may be responsible. This chain links TRBV6-1 with TRBJ1-5; D gene uncertain. Germline V lookup: CDR1 MNHNS, CDR2 SASEGT. The CDR3 is 13 residues long. CDR3 nucleotide sequence: TGTGCCAGCAGTTTGGAGGGCAATCAGCCCCAATATTTT. Translated: CASSLEGNQPQYF.

The chain recombines TRBV5-1 with TRBJ1-5, with D tentatively TRBD1 (6 bases). The V end lost 4 bases, the J end lost 10 bases, and 18 bases lay between the germline ends. This CDR3 has 14 residues. Germline values: CDR1 SGHRS, CDR2 YFSETQ. This chain's CDR3 is CASSPGEASKPQHF. Here the CDR3 DNA reads TGCGCCAGCAGCCCAGGGGAGGCTTCAAAACCCCAGCATTTT.

This chain connects TRBV29-1 to TRBJ2-7, with D maybe TRBD1 (6 bases). This CDR3 is 15 amino acids long. Germline V gene lookup returns CDR1 SQVTM and CDR2 ANQGSEA. In DNA form, the CDR3 reads TGCAGGGCGAACGACCCAGGGGCCTCCCAATACGAGCAGTACTTC. Translated, it gives CRANDPGASQYEQYF.

As to this clonotype: One end of the junction does not line up with germline, which may come from a read error. The chain recombines TRBV4-1 with TRBJ2-5; TRBD2 aligns across 8 bases. The CDR3 runs 14 residues. The germline V gene encodes CDR1 MGHRA and CDR2 YSYEKL. The CDR3 protein is CASSQTGGQEGQYF. Here the CDR3 DNA reads TGTGCCAGCAGCCAAACGGGGGGGCAAGAGGGCCAGTACTTC.

This clonotype appeared a single time. An end of the junction does not agree with germline; a read error may underlie this. The rearrangement joins TRBV20-1 to TRBJ2-7, with 7 bases that match TRBD2. The CDR3 length is 16 residues. Germline V gives CDR1 DFQATT, CDR2 SNEGSKA (reference sequence). The CDR3 DNA reads as TGCAATGCTAGAGACATACTAGCGCCAAGCTCCTACGAGCAGTACTTC. Its translation is CNARDILAPSSYEQYF.

This clonotype has a single count. This may be a read error, as it is one base from a much larger clone. The chain employs TRBV6-5 and TRBJ2-7; D is tentatively TRBD1 or TRBD2 (5 bases each). Germline CDR1 and CDR2: MNHEY and SVGAGI. The length of the CDR3 is 13 residues. Here the CDR3 reads CASRRDATYEKYF. Written as DNA, the CDR3 is TGTGCCAGCCGAAGGGACGCCACCTACGAGAAGTACTTC.

This clonotype has just one count. This may be a read error, as it is one base from a much larger clone. The rearrangement joins TRBV20-1 to TRBJ1-2, with D perhaps matching TRBD1 (5 bases). The CDR3 spans 12 residues. CDR1 is DFQATT and CDR2 is SNEGSKA in the germline V gene (reference sequence). The CDR3 spells CSAREQGRGCTF. CDR3 nucleotide sequence: TGCAGTGCTAGGGAGCAGGGCCGGGGCTGCACCTTC.

Details on this clonotype: It may be a read error: a sequence one base away is much more abundant. The chain couples TRBV29-1 to TRBJ2-4; D gene unclear. The CDR3 sequence is 13 residues long. Germline-derived CDR1 and CDR2 are SQVTM and ANQGSEA. The CDR3 reads CNVVIRDKNIQYF. The DNA of the CDR3 is TGCAACGTTGTAATCCGAGATAAAAACATTCAGTACTTC.

The chain couples TRBV5-1 to TRBJ1-1; 9 bases agree with TRBD1. With 7 bases clipped from V and 5 bases from J, the junction kept 6 bases outside the gene matches. The CDR3 is made up of 13 amino acids. Per the germline V gene, CDR1 is SGHRS and CDR2 is YFSETQ. DNA for the CDR3: TGCGCCAGCGTGGGACAGGGAGGGACTGAAGCTTTCTTT. It translates to CASVGQGGTEAFF.

For this clonotype: A much larger clonotype is one base distant, so this may be a read error. The chain links TRBV29-1 to TRBJ2-4; D remains ambiguous. Germline assignment: CDR1 SQVTM and CDR2 ANQGSEA. Trimming took off 6 bases at V and 3 bases at J, with 15 bases between the two ends. The CDR3 is made up of 14 amino acids. CDR3 loop: CSVRNPLDKNIQYF. CDR3 bases: TGCAGCGTCAGAAATCCTCTGGACAAAAACATTCAGTACTTC.

About this clonotype: At one of its ends the junction is not consistent with the germline gene, which may arise from a read error. CDR3 bases: TGTGCTAGCAGCTTAGATGGGAGGGGTACAGCAGATTTCTTT. Its protein is CASSLDGRGTADFF. The chain links TRBV11-2 to TRBJ1-1, with D tentatively TRBD1 (5 bases). The CDR3 extends over 14 amino acids. CDR1 SGHAT and CDR2 FQNNGV come from the germline V gene. Full variable domain (outside the CDR3, taken from reference TRBV11-2 and TRBJ1-1): EAGVAQSPRYKIIEKRQSVAFWCNPISGHATLYWYQQILGQGPKLLIQFQNNGVVDDSQLPKDRFSAERLKGVDSTLKIQPAKLEDSAVYLCASSLDGRGTADFFGQGTRLTVV.

About this clonotype: One end of the junction fails to match germline, which may point to a read error. V usage is TRBV6-2 or TRBV6-3 and J usage is TRBJ2-5; 9 positions match TRBD2. CDR1 and CDR2 (germline): MNHEY, SVGEGT. This CDR3 has 16 residues. CDR3 bases: TGTGCCAGCAGATCGGGACTAGCCGGGTGGAGGGAGACCCGGTACTTC. Its protein is CASRSGLAGWRETRYF.

In the case of this clonotype: A much larger clone differs from this one at a single base, so this may be a read error. This rearrangement joins TRBV29-1 to TRBJ2-3, with TRBD1 as a possible D gene (6 bases). Germline V CDR1 and CDR2: SQVTM, ANQGSEA. V was pared by 8 bases and J by 1 base, with 19 bases between. The CDR3 totals 15 residues. The CDR3 spells CSTSVAKGGTDTQYF. The CDR3 coding sequence is TGCAGCACTAGTGTAGCCAAGGGGGGCACAGATACGCAGTATTTT.

This chain uses TRBV11-2 with TRBJ2-7; D is undetermined. This CDR3 has 14 amino acids. Trimming shortened V by 5 bases and J by 1 base, and 12 bases separated the two germline ends. The V gene's germline CDR1 is SGHAT and CDR2 FQNNGV. The CDR3 sequence: CASSQSSVSYEQYF. CDR3 in DNA: TGTGCCAGCAGCCAGTCGTCAGTTTCCTACGAGCAGTACTTC. The whole variable domain, remainder taken from reference TRBV11-2 and TRBJ2-7, is EAGVAQSPRYKIIEKRQSVAFWCNPISGHATLYWYQQILGQGPKLLIQFQNNGVVDDSQLPKDRFSAERLKGVDSTLKIQPAKLEDSAVYLCASSQSSVSYEQYFGPGTRLTVT.

A word on this clonotype: One junction end does not reproduce the germline sequence, and a read error may be involved. The chain has TRBV11-2 and TRBJ1-2; D possibly corresponds to TRBD1 (6 bases). The CDR3 is 15 residues long. Germline V lookup: CDR1 SGHAT, CDR2 FQNNGV. The CDR3 nucleotides are TGTACCAGCAGCTTAGGGGGGGCAGTGAACTATGGCTACGCCTTC. It specifies CTSSLGGAVNYGYAF.

The chain joins TRBV20-1 to TRBJ2-6, with TRBD1 matching over 7 bases. Germline trimming cut 3 bases from V and 8 bases from J; bases unmatched to any gene: 13. In germline, CDR1 is DFQATT, CDR2 SNEGSKA (reference sequence). The CDR3 has 16 residues. This CDR3 is CSASFATGAGSNVLTF. CDR3 nucleotides: TGCAGTGCTAGCTTTGCTACAGGGGCCGGGTCCAACGTCCTGACTTTC.